These 15 T cell receptor beta chains were sequenced from one sample in a study of T cells in Graves' hyperthyroidism and ophthalmopathy. Researchers amplified the TCR beta CDR3 regions from RNA transcripts. HTBI primers were used for first-round RT-PCR of the TCR CDR3. TCRdb re-called the multiplex PCR reads through MiXCR, storing one row per CDR3 protein. The top ten clones hold roughly a third of a sample with about 46,000 distinct CDR3 sequences, approximately 50% of them seen once. The sequenced sample was peripheral blood or thyroid tissue (not recorded which). The source of these receptors is a woman in her 50s with Graves' hyperthyroidism.

The V call is TRBV20-1, the J call TRBJ2-7; TRBD1 matches 10 bases. Germline trimming cut 0 bases from V and 3 bases from J; bases unmatched to any gene: 2. Germline assignment: CDR1 DFQATT and CDR2 SNEGSKA (reference sequence). The CDR3 is 14 amino acids. Written as DNA, the CDR3 is TGCAGTGCTAGAGAGGGGACAGGGGTCTACGAGCAGTACTTC. It is translated as CSAREGTGVYEQYF.

In this sample, this clonotype turned up once. The CDR3 spells CASSFGGINQPQYF. CDR3 bases: TGTGCCAGCAGCTTTGGAGGGATCAATCAGCCCCAGTACTTC. The chain has TRBV7-9 and TRBJ2-5; tentative D call: TRBD2 (6 bases). The germline V and J ends were trimmed by 3 bases and 9 bases, with 17 bases remaining between them. The CDR3 consists of 14 residues. CDR1 and CDR2 (germline): SEHNR, FQNEAQ (reference sequence).

This clonotype has at least ten counts. This chain joins TRBV30 and TRBJ2-7, with unresolved D. Trimming left V 3 bases short and J 3 bases short, with 9 bases between. The CDR3 runs 12 residues. The germline gives CDR1 GTSNPN, CDR2 SVGIG (reference sequence). The DNA of the CDR3 is TGTGCCTGGAGCGGGCCAGGCTACGAGCAGTACTTC. Protein sequence: CAWSGPGYEQYF.

The chain links TRBV7-9 to TRBJ2-5, with TRBD2 matching 7 bases. Germline V gene sequence: CDR1 SEHNR, CDR2 FQNEAQ (reference sequence). The CDR3 is made up of 15 amino acids. V shed 1 base, J shed 2 bases, and the junction held 4 bases outside the gene matches. The CDR3 nucleotides are TGTGCCAGCAGCTTAGGCGGGAGAGCGCAAGAGACCCAGTACTTC. Its translation: CASSLGGRAQETQYF. Full variable domain (rest looked up from reference TRBV7-9 and TRBJ2-5): DTGVSQNPRHKITKRGQNVTFRCDPISEHNRLYWYRQTLGQGPEFLTYFQNEAQLEKSRLLSDRFSAERPKGSFSTLEIQRTEQGDSAMYLCASSLGGRAQETQYFGPGTRLLVL.

A word on this clonotype: This may come from a read error, since a much larger clone is one base off. The chain recombines TRBV28 with TRBJ1-1, with a possible D match to TRBD1 (6 bases). CDR3 size: 17 residues. Germline lookup yields CDR1 MDHEN and CDR2 SYDVKM. The DNA of the CDR3 is TGTGCCAGCAGCCGATTCACCGGGGCAGGGGCCAACACTGAAGCTCTCTTT. Its protein product is CASSRFTGAGANTEALF. The variable domain in full, with the rest retrieved from reference TRBV28 and TRBJ1-1, is DVKVTQSSRYLVKRTGEKVFLECVQDMDHENMFWYRQDPGLGLRLIYFSYDVKMKEKGDIPEGYSVSREKKERFSLILESASTNQTSMYLCASSRFTGAGANTEALFGQGTRLTVV.

The chain combines TRBV7-2 with TRBJ1-1; TRBD1 is a possible D gene (6 bases). Trimming cost V 3 bases and J 11 bases, with 16 bases left between them. The CDR3 is made up of 13 amino acids. The V gene's germline CDR1 is SGHTA and CDR2 FQGNSA. The CDR3 DNA is TGTGCCAGCAGCTTGGACACAGGGTCGGATGCTTTCTTT. Translated: CASSLDTGSDAFF.

This sequence joins TRBV10-2 and TRBJ2-5; 10 bases align to TRBD2. The CDR3 loop spans 15 amino acids. Germline CDR1 is WSHSY and CDR2 is SAAADI. V was pared by 6 bases and J by 5 bases, with 9 bases of the junction left unmatched. In DNA, the CDR3 is TGCGCCAGCAGCCAAGCCCTAGCGGGAGAGGAGACCCAGTACTTC. This sequence encodes CASSQALAGEETQYF.

This rearrangement joins TRBV15 to TRBJ2-2, with D uncertain. The CDR3 has 14 amino acids. Trimming took 8 bases from V and 3 from J, leaving 13 bases between them. Germline CDR1 reads LNHNV; CDR2 reads YYDKDF (reference sequence). Here the CDR3 reads CATPGKLHTGELFF. In DNA form, the CDR3 reads TGTGCCACCCCGGGCAAACTACACACCGGGGAGCTGTTTTTT. Full variable domain (outside the CDR3, taken from reference TRBV15 and TRBJ2-2): DAMVIQNPRYQVTQFGKPVTLSCSQTLNHNVMYWYQQKSSQAPKLLFHYYDKDFNNEADTPDNFQSRRPNTSFCFLDIRSPGLGDTAMYLCATPGKLHTGELFFGEGSRLTVL.

This clonotype was recorded at least ten times. The gene calls are TRBV3-1 and TRBJ1-2; possibly TRBD1 for D (5 bases). The germline V gene encodes CDR1 LGHDT and CDR2 YNNKEL (reference sequence). The CDR3 has 13 amino acids. The ends were cut back, 5 bases at V and 8 bases at J, with 15 bases in the middle. Here the CDR3 reads CASSGDPMGGYTF. The CDR3 DNA reads TGTGCCAGCAGCGGGGACCCCATGGGAGGCTACACCTTC.

The genes are TRBV20-1 and TRBJ2-7; D gene unclear. The CDR3 covers 12 residues. The germline CDR1 and CDR2 sequences are DFQATT and SNEGSKA (reference sequence). Trimming pared 5 bases from V and 3 bases from J, leaving 11 bases between. Here the CDR3 reads CSAADWHYEQYF. In DNA form, the CDR3 reads TGCAGTGCTGCAGACTGGCACTACGAGCAGTACTTC.

This sequence joins TRBV20-1 and TRBJ2-7, with 8 positions matching TRBD2. The CDR3 runs 13 residues. The trim removed 6 bases at V and 4 bases at J, leaving 8 bases unmatched. Germline CDR1 DFQATT, CDR2 SNEGSKA (reference sequence). The DNA of the CDR3 is TGCAGTGCCAAACCCAGCGGGAGTTACGAGCAGTACTTC. Translating gives CSAKPSGSYEQYF.

This clonotype was counted at least ten times. This chain uses TRBV2 with TRBJ1-2; D call uncertain. V lost 6 bases and J lost 6, with 11 bases in between. CDR3 size: 12 residues. Per the germline V gene, CDR1 is SNHLY and CDR2 is FYNNEI. This CDR3 reads CASSLLGHGYTF. In DNA, the CDR3 is TGTGCCAGCAGCTTACTTGGGCATGGCTACACCTTC.

The chain couples TRBV10-3 to TRBJ1-5, with 9 bases identical to TRBD1. Germline V gene sequence: CDR1 ENHRY, CDR2 SYGVKD. The ends lost 10 bases at V and 3 bases at J; junction bases unmatched: 4. This CDR3 is 13 amino acids long. CDR3 nucleotides: TGTGCCACCCGGGACAGGGTCAATCAGCCCCAGCATTTT. The encoded protein is CATRDRVNQPQHF.

This clonotype was seen many times. The chain employs TRBV5-5 and TRBJ1-1, with TRBD1 identical over 7 bases. The J segment lost 3 bases and the V segment lost 4 bases, leaving 9 bases of the junction unmatched. Per germline, CDR1 SGHKS and CDR2 YYEKEE (reference sequence). The CDR3 has 15 amino acids. CDR3 sequence reads: CASSHRQGRDTEAFF. The DNA of the CDR3 is TGTGCCAGCAGCCACAGACAGGGTCGAGACACTGAAGCTTTCTTT.

This clonotype counts as medium-sized (0.01 to 0.1%). The rearrangement uses TRBV10-2 and TRBJ1-6; 9 nucleotides align to TRBD1. The CDR3 spans 14 residues. CDR1 WSHSY and CDR2 SAAADI come from the germline V gene. With 5 bases clipped from V and 9 bases from J, the junction kept 5 bases outside the gene matches. The CDR3 nucleotides are TGCGCCAGCAGTCGGACAGGGGTTGGTTCACCCCTCCACTTT. Its translation is CASSRTGVGSPLHF.